These 17 T cell receptor beta chains share one sample of origin, sequenced in a study of PD-1 blockade in classical Hodgkin lymphoma. Each patient's relapse followed autologous stem cell transplantation, and brentuximab vedotin exposure varied. Only in-frame clones appear in the TCRdb table, and some are missing; sequencing was by immunoSEQ multiplex PCR. The table has under 25,000 clones, about 78% seen once. The sample was peripheral blood mononuclear cells (PBMCs), taken before the second cycle of nivolumab. The receptors were sampled from a human donor with classical Hodgkin lymphoma.

The chain is built from TRBV6-4 and TRBJ2-3; D may be TRBD1 (5 bases). This CDR3 has 15 amino acids. The V and J ends lost 3 bases and 0 bases respectively, with 10 bases between them. CDR1 MRHNA and CDR2 SNTAGT come from the germline V gene. As DNA, the CDR3 is TGTGCCAGCAGTGAGACTGGGGCTAGCACAGATACGCAGTATTTT. Protein sequence: CASSETGASTDTQYF.

The chain employs TRBV19 and TRBJ1-5; possibly TRBD1 for D (5 bases). Germline V gives CDR1 LNHDA, CDR2 SQIVND (reference sequence). This CDR3 is built from 13 residues. Trimming cost V 4 bases and J 8 bases, with 12 bases left between them. Here the CDR3 DNA reads TGTGCCAGTAGTACAACAGGATTCGAGCCCCAGCATTTT. It yields the protein CASSTTGFEPQHF.

The genes are TRBV29-1 and TRBJ2-7, with 10 bases identical to TRBD1. Unmatched junction bases numbered 3, after V lost 7 bases and J lost 3 bases. Germline V CDR1 and CDR2: SQVTM, ANQGSEA. There are 12 residues in the CDR3. The CDR3 DNA reads TGCAGCGGACAGGGGGCCGGCTACGAGCAGTACTTC. Translated: CSGQGAGYEQYF.

This clone was detected a few times. The V and J genes are TRBV2 and TRBJ2-2, with 13 bases lining up with TRBD2. The CDR3 has 15 amino acids. The junction had 2 bases not matched to a gene; V was cut back by 4 bases and J by 6 bases. Germline V gene lookup returns CDR1 SNHLY and CDR2 FYNNEI. The CDR3 sequence: CASSGTSGSSGELFF. The CDR3 DNA sequence: TGTGCCAGCAGTGGGACTAGCGGGAGTTCCGGGGAGCTGTTTTTT.

The rearrangement joins TRBV5-5 to TRBJ2-7, with 7 bases fitting TRBD1. V dropped 4 bases and J dropped 0; count of bases not matched to a gene: 4. The CDR3 totals 14 residues. Germline loops: CDR1 SGHKS, CDR2 YYEKEE (reference sequence). The CDR3 sequence is CASSVTGNSYEQYF. Here the CDR3 DNA reads TGTGCCAGCAGCGTGACAGGGAACTCCTACGAGCAGTACTTC. The full variable domain, rest sourced from reference TRBV5-5 and TRBJ2-7, is DAGVTQSPTHLIKTRGQQVTLRCSPISGHKSVSWYQQVLGQGPQFIFQYYEKEERGRGNFPDRFSARQFPNYSSELNVNALLLGDSALYLCASSVTGNSYEQYFGPGTRLTVT.

The V and J genes are TRBV9 and TRBJ2-5; D uncertain. The V gene lost 0 bases and the J gene lost 5 bases, with 11 bases spanning the gap. The CDR3 totals 14 residues. Germline loops: CDR1 SGDLS, CDR2 YYNGEE. CDR3 protein: CASSVGPEWETQYF. The CDR3 nucleotides read TGTGCCAGCAGCGTAGGGCCGGAGTGGGAGACCCAGTACTTC.

The chain combines TRBV4-1 with TRBJ2-3, with D perhaps matching TRBD2 (6 bases). Germline lookup yields CDR1 MGHRA and CDR2 YSYEKL. The CDR3 consists of 18 residues. The V gene lost 1 base and the J gene lost 0 bases, with 17 bases spanning the gap. Here the CDR3 DNA reads TGCGCCAGCAGCCAAGTGAGGAATACCGCGGGAAGCACAGATACGCAGTATTTT. It is translated as CASSQVRNTAGSTDTQYF.

The chain couples TRBV2 to TRBJ1-1; D is uncertain. CDR3 length: 12 amino acids. V lost 9 bases and J lost 4, with 12 bases in between. Germline CDR1 and CDR2: SNHLY and FYNNEI. CDR3 DNA sequence: TGTGCCAGGGGGAGGGCAGGCACTGAAGCTTTCTTT. Encoded protein: CARGRAGTEAFF.

The chain has TRBV19 and TRBJ2-3; weak D call: TRBD2 (6 bases). Germline V gene sequence: CDR1 LNHDA, CDR2 SQIVND (reference sequence). Trimming took 3 bases from V and 5 from J, leaving 15 bases between them. The CDR3 runs to 15 residues. Here the CDR3 DNA reads TGTGCCAGTAGTATCACCGGGACTCTCCGAGATACGCAGTATTTT. Encoded protein: CASSITGTLRDTQYF. Full variable domain (remainder filled in from reference TRBV19 and TRBJ2-3): DGGITQSPKYLFRKEGQNVTLSCEQNLNHDAMYWYRQDPGQGLRLIYYSQIVNDFQKGDIAEGYSVSREKKESFPLTVTSAQKNPTAFYLCASSITGTLRDTQYFGPGTRLTVL.

This chain joins TRBV19 and TRBJ2-5, with 10 bases that match TRBD1. From germline, CDR1 is LNHDA and CDR2 SQIVND (reference sequence). The CDR3 is 15 amino acids. Losses at the gene ends were 3 bases for V and 6 bases for J; bases not matched to a gene: 7. The CDR3 bases are TGTGCCAGTAGTATCGGAGGGACAGGGGACCAGACCCAGTACTTC. This encodes CASSIGGTGDQTQYF.

The chain links TRBV6-1 to TRBJ2-3; 9 bases map to TRBD2. CDR1 MNHNS and CDR2 SASEGT come from the germline V gene. V trimming: 6 bases; J trimming: 2 bases; junction bases outside the gene matches: 6. The CDR3 consists of 15 residues. CDR3 coding DNA: TGTGCCAGCAGCCTGGGACTAGCTCTCACAGATACGCAGTATTTT. It is translated as CASSLGLALTDTQYF.

V and J are TRBV6-1 and TRBJ2-2; 8 bases are a match to TRBD1. Per the germline V gene, CDR1 is MNHNS and CDR2 is SASEGT. The CDR3 length is 15 residues. The junction had 5 bases not matched to a gene; V was cut back by 4 bases and J by 4 bases. CDR3 coding DNA: TGTGCCAGCAGTGCCGACAGGGGTACCACCGGGGAGCTGTTTTTT. This codes for CASSADRGTTGELFF.

This chain links TRBV15 with TRBJ2-6; 7 bases align to TRBD1. Looked up from germline, CDR1 is LNHNV and CDR2 is YYDKDF (reference sequence). Losses at the gene ends were 2 bases for V and 2 bases for J; bases not matched to a gene: 6. CDR3 length: 17 amino acids. The CDR3 region has the DNA TGTGCCACCAGCAGACGAACAGGGGTCCCTGGGGCCAACGTCCTGACTTTC. It translates to CATSRRTGVPGANVLTF.

The V and J genes are TRBV19 and TRBJ2-2; maybe TRBD1 (5 bases). This CDR3 is 14 amino acids long. Trimming left V 5 bases short and J 0 bases short, with 7 bases between. From germline, CDR1 is LNHDA and CDR2 SQIVND (reference sequence). The CDR3 nucleotides are TGTGCCAGTAGTGACAGTCCGAACACCGGGGAGCTGTTTTTT. This gives the protein CASSDSPNTGELFF.

This sequence joins TRBV5-8 and TRBJ2-5; no firm D call. Germline-derived CDR1 and CDR2 are SGHTS and YDEGEE. The CDR3 runs to 13 residues. Trimming pared 2 bases from V and 5 bases from J, leaving 10 bases between. The CDR3 is CASSFFGFETQYF. In DNA, the CDR3 is TGTGCCAGCAGCTTCTTCGGTTTCGAGACCCAGTACTTC.

The chain employs TRBV29-1 and TRBJ1-1; tentative D call: TRBD1 (6 bases). This CDR3 contains 15 residues. Trimming shortened V by 3 bases and J by 5 bases, and 19 bases separated the two germline ends. Per the germline V gene, CDR1 is SQVTM and CDR2 is ANQGSEA. Here the CDR3 DNA reads TGCAGCGTTGAGAACAGGGTGATTTTGGGAACTGAAGCTTTCTTT. Protein sequence: CSVENRVILGTEAFF.

This clone was picked up one time. The V and J genes are TRBV6-1 and TRBJ1-2; D is unclear. Deletions cut 2 bases from V and 0 bases from J, with 10 bases between. There are 15 residues in the CDR3. Germline-derived CDR1 and CDR2 are MNHNS and SASEGT. Here the CDR3 DNA reads TGTGCCAGCAGTGAACAGGCGGCCCCTAACTATGGCTACACCTTC. Its translation: CASSEQAAPNYGYTF.